This entry is about one T cell receptor beta chain. In this sample, this clone turned up once. Its recognized antigen is unknown. Base qualities are not provided; no much larger clone lies one nucleotide away. The sample is drawn from a study of T cell responses to AZD1222 COVID-19 vaccine (dated by TCRdb to the early 2020s). Background on the whole study: TCR sequencing covered some 240 trial participants: about 210 given two doses of AZD1222 and approximately 25 given two doses of MenACWY control vaccine. Trial participants were enrolled into age subgroups of 18-55, 56-69 and 70-plus years, which contained around 140, 26 and 57 TCR-sequenced participants, respectively. The investigation overall reported the following: Vaccine-associated CD4 TCRs spanned the whole spike protein, with dominant responses in regions 160-218 and 743-854. Most participants were white British and females outnumbered males, and the authors suggested that clonal diversity may have been underestimated. After two AZD1222 doses, both the breadth and the depth of spike-specific TCRs were significantly higher than at day 0 and than in MenACWY recipients. Reportedly, almost half of the unique spike-specific TCRs recognized epitopes lying outside the regions that are mutated in the B.1.351 and B.1.1.7 variants. Conclusions about previously exposed vaccinees are limited, since just five or six AZD1222 recipients were seropositive for SARS-CoV-2 at baseline. No day 14 peak-response samples were available, so repertoires were characterized only after the peak T cell response. In the small 56-69-year group, the increase in depth fell short of significance, most likely because of low power.

CDR1 and CDR2 were assigned from the germline V gene (reference sequence) as LGHDT and YNNKEL. The CDR3 runs 14 residues from the cysteine to the phenylalanine. Left in the record is the CDR3 DNA by itself, 42 bases read in frame from the first base. V ends up 2 bases short and J 9 bases short, with an unmatched junction base count of 6. The CDR3 regions of human TCRbeta chains were analyzed by immunosequencing. The study's own analysis went as follows. Repertoire TCRs were matched against a reference library of SARS-CoV-2-specific TCRs generated with the MIRA antigen-specificity platform. Breadth was defined as the fraction of unique TCRs that were SARS-CoV-2-associated. Depth was defined as the fraction of total T cells that were SARS-CoV-2-associated. Using the MIRA data, every spike-specific TCR was mapped to the spike region that the TCR reacted to and assigned to either a CD4 or a CD8 class. Log10-transformed breadth and depth values were compared by one-way ANOVA with Sidak's multiple comparisons tests. TCRdb's version of the immuneACCESS table is confined to in-frame rearrangements and falls short of the full clone set. An unresolved V gene accounts for under half of the shortfall where checked; the remainder is of unknown origin. Clonal size and the V and J genes are those of that table, whereas D and trimming came from the DNA. In all, the sample holds 100,000 to 140,000 clones, and roughly 87% of those were seen once. The top ten constitute roughly 5% of the sample.

Explained via the paper, the time point label denotes: about 28 days (+/-7) after the second vaccine dose. Because spike-specific TCR depth and breadth did not differ between the two schedules, AZD1222 recipients who got a second dose at roughly 4 weeks were pooled with those who got a second dose at roughly 12 weeks. Vaccinee samples came from UK trials COV001 and COV002, including a single-blind randomized controlled phase 2/3 trial of AZD1222 (ChAdOx1 nCoV-19) in healthy adults. For TCRbeta chain sequencing, PBMC samples from trial participants were taken at day 0 and at day 28 after the second dose.

The chain is assembled from TRBV3-1 (or the pseudogene TRBV3-2) and TRBJ2-4, with 8 central nucleotides matching TRBD1. This clonotype originated in an adult who received the AZD1222 COVID-19 vaccine. The sequenced sample was peripheral blood, obtained 28 days after the second AZD1222 dose. The CDR3 reads as follows: CASSQPQGAGIQYF. The sequence in DNA is TGTGCCAGCAGCCAACCCCAGGGGGCAGGCATTCAGTACTTC.